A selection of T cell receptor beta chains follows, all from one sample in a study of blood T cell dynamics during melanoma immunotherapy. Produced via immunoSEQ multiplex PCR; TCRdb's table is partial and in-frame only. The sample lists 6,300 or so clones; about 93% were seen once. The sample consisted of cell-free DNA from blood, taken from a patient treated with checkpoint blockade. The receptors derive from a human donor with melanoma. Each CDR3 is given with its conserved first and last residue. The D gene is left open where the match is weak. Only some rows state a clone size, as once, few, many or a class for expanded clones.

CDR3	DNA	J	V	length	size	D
CASSPRADTSYEQYF	TGCGCCAGCAGCCCGAGGGCCGACACCTCCTACGAGCAGTACTTC	TRBJ2-7	TRBV5-1	15	.	.
CASLSLDGNTGELFF	TGCGCCAGCCTCAGCCTGGACGGGAACACCGGGGAGCTGTTTTTT	TRBJ2-2	TRBV5-1	15	once	.
CASSLDANTEAFF	TGTGCCAGTAGTTTAGACGCGAACACTGAAGCTTTCTTT	TRBJ1-1	TRBV19	13	.	.
CASSLSQGSNEKLFF	TGCGCCAGCAGCTTGTCACAGGGGTCTAATGAAAAACTGTTTTTT	TRBJ1-4	TRBV5-1	15	.	TRBD1
CASTDRSTSGGAGEQFF	TGTGCCAGCACCGATCGGTCAACTAGCGGGGGGGCAGGAGAGCAGTTCTTC	TRBJ2-1	TRBV27	17	.	TRBD2
CASSLEFATDTQYF	TGTGCCAGCAGCTTGGAATTCGCCACAGATACGCAGTATTTT	TRBJ2-3	TRBV5-4	14	.	.
CASNIGVGELFF	TGTGCCAGCAATATAGGGGTCGGGGAGCTGTTTTTT	TRBJ2-2	TRBV6-6	12	.	.
CAWSTSGGGRAQYF	TGTGCCTGGAGTACTAGCGGGGGGGGAAGGGCGCAGTATTTT	TRBJ2-3	TRBV30	14	.	TRBD2
CASSLSGLADRENIQYF	TGTGCCAGCAGTTTATCTGGACTAGCGGATCGGGAAAACATTCAGTACTTC	TRBJ2-4	TRBV27	17	.	TRBD2
CASSQGDNQPQHF	TGCGCCAGCTCACAGGGAGACAATCAGCCCCAGCATTTT	TRBJ1-5	TRBV5-1	13	.	.
CASTTGVRGETQYF	TGTGCCAGTACAACGGGCGTGAGAGGAGAGACCCAGTACTTC	TRBJ2-5	TRBV19	14	.	.
CASSLGAGGGESYGYTF	TGTGCCAGCAGCTTAGGGGCCGGGGGCGGTGAAAGCTATGGCTACACCTTC	TRBJ1-2	TRBV7-2	17	.	.
CASSNSALAKNIQYF	TGTGCCAGCAGCAACAGTGCCCTGGCCAAAAACATTCAGTACTTC	TRBJ2-4	TRBV6-5	15	.	.
CAWVRPGLVHNEQFF	TGTGCCTGGGTAAGGCCGGGACTAGTTCACAATGAGCAGTTCTTC	TRBJ2-1	TRBV30	15	.	TRBD2
CASKPRRGTQPQHF	TGTGCCAGCAAACCTCGGAGGGGGACTCAGCCCCAGCATTTT	TRBJ1-5	TRBV6-5	14	.	.
CASRGTGNTGELFF	TGTGCCAGCAGGGGGACAGGCAACACCGGGGAGCTGTTTTTT	TRBJ2-2	TRBV27	14	.	TRBD1
CASRGQNSPLHF	TGTGCCAGCAGGGGACAGAATTCACCCCTCCACTTT	TRBJ1-6	TRBV6-6	12	.	TRBD1
CASSRGSGGSQETQYF	TGTGCCAGCAGCCGAGGAAGCGGGGGGTCCCAAGAGACCCAGTACTTC	TRBJ2-5	TRBV4-2	16	.	TRBD2
CAIGPGGSIEGLNTEAFF	TGTGCCATAGGCCCCGGGGGGTCAATTGAGGGCTTGAACACTGAAGCTTTCTTT	TRBJ1-1	TRBV10-3	18	.	.
CASGSPTYSNQPQHF	TGTGCCAGCGGATCGCCCACTTATAGCAATCAGCCCCAGCATTTT	TRBJ1-5	TRBV19	15	few	.
CASSLGPEQYF	TGCGCCAGCAGCTTGGGACCCGAGCAGTACTTC	TRBJ2-7	TRBV5-1	11	.	.
CASSENWSSYEQYF	TGTGCCAGCAGTGAGAATTGGAGCTCCTACGAGCAGTACTTC	TRBJ2-7	TRBV6-1	14	once	.
CARSLVIGPNPVGYTF	TGTGCCAGAAGCTTGGTAATCGGACCAAACCCTGTCGGGTACACCTTC	TRBJ1-2	TRBV5-3	16	once	.
CASSGRDRGGGYTF	TGTGCCAGCAGCGGACGTGACAGGGGTGGTGGCTACACCTTC	TRBJ1-2	TRBV7-8	14	.	TRBD1
CASSRGTGNRANYGYTF	TGTGCCAGCAGTCGCGGGACCGGAAATCGGGCTAACTATGGCTACACCTTC	TRBJ1-2	TRBV27	17	.	.
CASSERQGAAKNIQYF	TGTGCCAGCAGTGAACGGCAGGGGGCAGCCAAAAACATTCAGTACTTC	TRBJ2-4	TRBV6-1	16	.	TRBD1
CASSPLAGGSSYNEQFF	TGTGCCAGTAGTCCCCTGGCGGGAGGGTCCTCCTACAATGAGCAGTTCTTC	TRBJ2-1	TRBV19	17	.	TRBD2
CASSAFGLAKNTGELFF	TGTGCCAGCAGTGCATTCGGACTAGCGAAGAACACCGGGGAGCTGTTTTTT	TRBJ2-2	TRBV28	17	.	TRBD2
CASSPQRVGEQYF	TGTGCCAGCTCACCACAAAGGGTCGGCGAGCAGTACTTC	TRBJ2-7	TRBV18	13	.	.
CASSESAQDRYYEQYF	TGTGCCAGTAGTGAATCCGCACAGGACAGATACTACGAGCAGTACTTC	TRBJ2-7	TRBV19	16	.	.
CASGVSYNSPLHF	TGTGCCAGCGGAGTTTCCTATAATTCACCCCTCCACTTT	TRBJ1-6	TRBV6-1	13	.	.
CASSYLTQEASQYF	TGTGCCAGCAGTTACTTAACACAGGAGGCATCGCAGTACTTC	TRBJ2-7	TRBV6-5	14	.	.
CASSLAKGQNTGELFF	TGTGCCAGCAGCTTAGCGAAGGGACAGAACACCGGGGAGCTGTTTTTT	TRBJ2-2	TRBV7-2	16	.	.
CASGYPPYSNQPQHF	TGTGCCAGCGGATACCCCCCGTATAGCAATCAGCCCCAGCATTTT	TRBJ1-5	TRBV6-1	15	.	.
CASSYSQVFSGDTIYF	TGTGCCAGCAGTTACAGCCAGGTCTTTTCTGGAGACACCATATATTTT	TRBJ1-3	TRBV6-6	16	.	.
CASTPGAVNTGELFF	TGTGCCAGCACTCCGGGGGCGGTCAACACCGGGGAGCTGTTTTTT	TRBJ2-2	TRBV28	15	.	.
CASSHPDRGRGTQYF	TGTGCCAGCAGCCATCCGGACAGGGGGCGTGGGACGCAGTACTTC	TRBJ2-7	TRBV5-4	15	once	TRBD1
CASSYSLGTTQYF	TGTGCCAGCAGTTACTCTCTCGGGACCACGCAGTATTTT	TRBJ2-3	TRBV6-6	13	once	.
CASSFGTLNTGELFF	TGTGCCAGCAGTTTTGGGACTTTGAACACCGGGGAGCTGTTTTTT	TRBJ2-2	TRBV27	15	.	.
CASSTGQGRTGELFF	TGTGCCAGTAGTACCGGACAGGGGAGGACCGGGGAGCTGTTTTTT	TRBJ2-2	TRBV19	15	.	TRBD1
CASSKQDSSYEQYF	TGTGCCAGCAGCAAACAGGACAGTTCCTACGAGCAGTACTTC	TRBJ2-7	TRBV5-4	14	.	.
CASSLRTESYGYTF	TGTGCCAGCAGCTTGAGGACAGAGTCTTATGGCTACACCTTC	TRBJ1-2	TRBV5-6	14	.	.